What follows are 14 T cell receptor beta chains derived from one specimen sequenced in a study of radiotherapy plus CTLA-4 blockade in lung cancer. Profiling relied on immunoSEQ multiplex PCR, and the TCRdb table lists in-frame clones only, not all of them. The data show approximately 60,000 clones, around four fifths seen once. The sequencing used peripheral blood, collected from a patient treated with radiotherapy plus ipilimumab. The receptor set was obtained from a human donor with non-small cell lung cancer whose response to radiotherapy plus ipilimumab could not be evaluated.

The chain combines TRBV9 with TRBJ2-3; TRBD1 agrees at 10 bases. The V and J ends lost 4 bases and 5 bases, in that order; junction bases with no gene match: 7. CDR3 size: 15 residues. The V gene's germline CDR1 is SGDLS and CDR2 YYNGEE. CDR3 loop: CASSTRQGALDTQYF. The CDR3 DNA reads TGTGCCAGCAGCACCCGACAGGGGGCGTTAGATACGCAGTATTTT.

The gene calls are TRBV7-2 and TRBJ2-1; 9 bases fit TRBD2. The length of the CDR3 is 16 residues. From germline, CDR1 is SGHTA and CDR2 FQGNSA. The V gene end was trimmed by 4 bases and the J gene end by 6 bases; junction bases not matched to a gene: 10. Here the CDR3 reads CASSSSSGRLVNEQFF. The CDR3 DNA follows: TGTGCCAGCAGCTCCTCCAGCGGGAGGTTGGTCAATGAGCAGTTCTTC.

This clone was seen just once. The V call is TRBV7-9, the J call TRBJ2-7; 12 nucleotides agree with TRBD2. The V segment lost 5 bases and the J segment 0 bases; nucleotides outside the gene matches: 2. The CDR3 length is 15 residues. Germline V gives CDR1 SEHNR, CDR2 FQNEAQ (reference sequence). CDR3 coding DNA: TGTGCCAGCAGCCCGGGACTAGCGGGCTCCTACGAGCAGTACTTC. This encodes CASSPGLAGSYEQYF.

The V and J genes are TRBV11-2 and TRBJ2-1; 8 bases map to TRBD1. The CDR3 covers 15 residues. Germline V gene sequence: CDR1 SGHAT, CDR2 FQNNGV. J gave up 6 bases and V 4 bases, and 8 bases lay outside the gene matches. Here the CDR3 reads CASSSNRGSLNEQFF. CDR3 DNA sequence: TGTGCCAGCAGCTCCAACAGGGGGTCACTCAATGAGCAGTTCTTC.

This chain connects TRBV29-1 to TRBJ1-1, with D tentatively TRBD1 (6 bases). V shed 7 bases and J shed 1 base, with 13 bases lying between them. The CDR3 covers 13 residues. CDR1 and CDR2 (germline): SQVTM, ANQGSEA. CDR3 protein: CSAFRDTNTEAFF. CDR3 bases: TGCAGCGCTTTCCGGGACACGAACACTGAAGCTTTCTTT.

The chain recombines TRBV5-1 with TRBJ1-1; possible D gene TRBD1, 6 bases. Germline assignment: CDR1 SGHRS and CDR2 YFSETQ. V lost 1 base and J 7 bases, leaving 11 bases between the germline ends. The CDR3 is 13 residues long. The CDR3 reads CASSLNIGGEAFF. Written as DNA, the CDR3 is TGCGCCAGCAGCTTGAACATAGGGGGTGAAGCTTTCTTT.

The rearrangement links TRBV5-1 to TRBJ2-2, with 9 positions matching TRBD2. CDR1 is SGHRS and CDR2 is YFSETQ in the germline V gene. CDR3 size: 16 residues. The V gene end was trimmed by 0 bases and the J gene end by 2 bases; junction bases not matched to a gene: 2. The CDR3 DNA reads TGCGCCAGCAGCTTGGGACTAGCGGTAAACACCGGGGAGCTGTTTTTT. This encodes CASSLGLAVNTGELFF.

In this sample, this clone turned up once. The rearrangement uses TRBV4-1 and TRBJ1-2; TRBD1 might be the D (5 bases). Germline CDR1 reads MGHRA; CDR2 reads YSYEKL. Trimming removed 2 bases at V and 0 bases at J, with 10 bases between. The CDR3 extends over 15 amino acids. CDR3: CASSQSPGTNYGYTF. DNA for the CDR3: TGCGCCAGCAGCCAATCTCCAGGGACTAACTATGGCTACACCTTC.

The chain links TRBV5-1 to TRBJ1-1; tentatively, D is TRBD1 (5 bases). CDR1 SGHRS and CDR2 YFSETQ come from the germline V gene. The V gene lost 0 bases and the J gene lost 4 bases, with 13 bases spanning the gap. There are 15 residues in the CDR3. The CDR3 sequence: CASSLESAGATEAFF. The CDR3 DNA is TGCGCCAGCAGCTTGGAGTCAGCTGGGGCCACTGAAGCTTTCTTT.

This clone was observed a single time. The genes are TRBV7-8 and TRBJ1-1, with D unresolved. Germline V gene sequence: CDR1 SGHVS, CDR2 FQNEAQ. V lost 4 bases to trimming and J lost 10 bases, with 16 bases between them. This CDR3 is 13 amino acids long. The CDR3 protein is CASSSEGPQGAFF. CDR3 nucleotides: TGTGCCAGCAGCTCGGAGGGCCCACAAGGAGCTTTCTTT.

The rearrangement joins TRBV4-1 to TRBJ1-2, with TRBD1 matching over 7 bases. The CDR3 has 15 amino acids. V lost 3 bases to trimming and J lost 5 bases; unmatched junction nucleotides: 9. The germline CDR1 and CDR2 sequences are MGHRA and YSYEKL. The CDR3 DNA follows: TGCGCCAGCAGCCAGATCCCGGGACAGCTATATGGCTACACCTTC. Protein product: CASSQIPGQLYGYTF.

V usage is TRBV5-1 and J usage is TRBJ1-1, with a possible D match to TRBD1 (5 bases). Trimming cost V 0 bases and J 7 bases, with 16 bases left between them. The germline gives CDR1 SGHRS, CDR2 YFSETQ. The CDR3 is 15 amino acids. CDR3 sequence (DNA): TGCGCCAGCAGCTTGGCGGCGGATGGGGGGGGTGAAGCTTTCTTT. Translated, it gives CASSLAADGGGEAFF.

The chain is built from TRBV4-3 and TRBJ2-3; 11 bases align to TRBD2. This CDR3 spans 18 amino acids. The V gene's germline CDR1 is LGHNA and CDR2 YSLEER. Germline trimming cut 3 bases from V and 0 bases from J; bases unmatched to any gene: 8. The CDR3, as DNA: TGCGCCAGCAGCCAGGGACTAGCGGTGGGAACTAGCACAGATACGCAGTATTTT. Its translation is CASSQGLAVGTSTDTQYF.

The chain recombines TRBV10-1 with TRBJ2-1; a possible D gene is TRBD2 (6 bases). The germline V and J ends were trimmed by 3 bases and 15 bases, with 12 bases remaining between them. The germline V gene has CDR1 WNHNN and CDR2 SYGVQD (reference sequence). The CDR3 is made up of 11 amino acids. CDR3 nucleotides: TGCGCCAGCAGTGACTTTCGGGAGTGGTTCTTC. Encoded protein: CASSDFREWFF.